A selection of T cell receptor beta chains follows, all from one sample in a study of blood T cells in healthy people across ages. In TCRdb, the 5' RACE reads were re-called with MiXCR into one record per CDR3 protein. Altogether some 900,000 distinct CDR3 sequences are present, about 48% being singletons, with the ten largest covering roughly 13%. The sequencing sample was made of blood. The receptors come from a man in his thirties or forties in good health. Both conserved end residues are part of each CDR3. The D gene is left open where the match is weak. Clone size is given for some rows only: seen once, a few or many times, or a class if the clone is expanded.

clone_size	v_call	j_call	d_call	cdr3_nt	cdr3_aa
NA	TRBV18	TRBJ2-5	NA	TGTGCCAGCTCGGATGGGCCGACAGAGACCCAGTACTTC	CASSDGPTETQYF
few	TRBV6-5	TRBJ2-5	TRBD1	TGTGCCAGCAGTTACCTCGGGACAGGGGGTACCGAGACCCAGTACTTC	CASSYLGTGGTETQYF
once	TRBV20-1	TRBJ2-1	TRBD2	TGCAGTGCCCTCCTATGGGGGACTAGCGGGAGGAGGGCCCCCAATGAGCAGTTCTTC	CSALLWGTSGRRAPNEQFF
many	TRBV7-9	TRBJ1-5	NA	TGTGCCAGCAGCGTAGGGGTCAATCAGCCCCAGCATTTT	CASSVGVNQPQHF
NA	TRBV29-1	TRBJ1-2	NA	TGCACCGGTGCCGCGAGCGAGGGGTATGGCTACACCTTC	CTGAASEGYGYTF
NA	TRBV18	TRBJ2-7	TRBD1	TGTGCCAGCTCACATGGGGACAGGGGGCACGAGCAGTACTTC	CASSHGDRGHEQYF
few	TRBV12-3/TRBV12-4	TRBJ2-1	TRBD2	TGTGCCAGCACCTTAAGGACTAGCAAAGGGAATGAGCAGTTCTTC	CASTLRTSKGNEQFF
NA	TRBV27	TRBJ2-7	TRBD1	TGTGCCAGCAGTCCTTACGGGGACAGGGGCTCCTACGAGCAGTACTTC	CASSPYGDRGSYEQYF
NA	TRBV3-1	TRBJ1-2	NA	TGTGCCAGCAGCCAAGAGTATGCGGGACCTAGCTATGGCTACACCTTC	CASSQEYAGPSYGYTF
NA	TRBV20-1	TRBJ1-2	NA	TGCAGTGCTAGAGATTTGACAGGCGACTCAGGAGGCTATGGCTACACCTTC	CSARDLTGDSGGYGYTF
many	TRBV6-2/TRBV6-3	TRBJ2-1	TRBD1	TGTGCCAGCGGACAGGGTAACGGCTACAATGAGCAGTTCTTC	CASGQGNGYNEQFF
few	TRBV29-1	TRBJ2-3	TRBD2	TGCAGCGACCTTTCCCCCTCTCTAGCGGGAGGGACAGATACGCAGTATTTT	CSDLSPSLAGGTDTQYF
NA	TRBV12-3/TRBV12-4	TRBJ2-1	TRBD1	TGTGCCAGCAGTTCCTCGGGACAGGGACGGACCCTAAATGAGCAGTTCTTC	CASSSSGQGRTLNEQFF
few	TRBV4-3	TRBJ1-1	NA	TGCGCCAGCAGCCTGAGTAACTCTGACTCTGGTACTGAAGCTTTCTTT	CASSLSNSDSGTEAFF
once	TRBV7-2	TRBJ2-7	TRBD1	TGTGCCAGCAGCCCACCGGACAGGGCAGGTTACGAGCAGTACTTC	CASSPPDRAGYEQYF
once	TRBV6-2/TRBV6-3	TRBJ2-7	TRBD2	TGTGCCAGCAGTGTCCTAGCGGGGAACTACGAGCAGTACTTC	CASSVLAGNYEQYF
NA	TRBV27	TRBJ1-2	TRBD1	TGTGCCAGCAGTTTCCTCCTCGCAGGGGGCACGAGTGGCTACACCTTC	CASSFLLAGGTSGYTF
NA	TRBV7-2	TRBJ2-7	NA	TGTGCCAGCAGTACCCTAGATTTCGAGCAGTACTTC	CASSTLDFEQYF
NA	TRBV9	TRBJ1-2	TRBD1	TGTGCCAGCAGCACCACGGGACAGGGCTCCGGCTACACCTTC	CASSTTGQGSGYTF
many	TRBV7-9	TRBJ2-7	TRBD1	TGTGCCAGCAGTACGACAGGGGTCTCGTCCGAGCAGTACTTC	CASSTTGVSSEQYF
NA	TRBV20-1	TRBJ2-7	NA	TGCAGTGCTAGCGGTGAGAGGGCCTACGAGCAGTACTTC	CSASGERAYEQYF
NA	TRBV10-3	TRBJ2-3	TRBD2	TGTGCCATCAGTGAGCAGGACGTTCTAGCGGGAGTCACAGATACGCAGTATTTT	CAISEQDVLAGVTDTQYF
NA	TRBV12-3/TRBV12-4	TRBJ2-3	NA	TGTGCCAGCAGATTGAGAGCAGATGCGCAGTATTTT	CASRLRADAQYF
once	TRBV29-1	TRBJ1-4	TRBD1	TGCATCCATCGCCCCTCGACAGGGGGCAGGGGTAAAGAAAAACTGTTTTTT	CIHRPSTGGRGKEKLFF
NA	TRBV3-1	TRBJ1-4	NA	TGTGCCAGCAGCCAAGAGATGGGTGAAAAACTGTTTTTT	CASSQEMGEKLFF
few	TRBV2	TRBJ1-2	NA	TGTGCCAGCAGTGGGTCCCAGGGAGATGGCTACACCTTC	CASSGSQGDGYTF